This TCR beta chain originates from a study of T-cell reconstitution after alpha-beta-depleted transplantation in children. This CDR3 comprises 15 residues. Trimming pared 1 base from V and 1 base from J, leaving 8 bases between. Germline values: CDR1 MGHDK, CDR2 SYGVNS. Unique molecular identifiers featured in how the TCRbeta library was prepared. MiXCR, applied by TCRdb to the PCR reads, yields one record per CDR3 protein. The sample lists 500,000 to 750,000 distinct CDR3 sequences; approximately 30% were seen once. This clonotype showed up just a few times. Sequenced here: PBMCs, sampled before TCRalphabeta/CD19-depleted stem cell transplant. V is TRBV25-1 and J is TRBJ2-1; D might be TRBD2 (5 bases). This sequence originates from a boy less than two years old with Wiskott-Aldrich syndrome, due to receive a stem cell transplant. The CDR3 is CASSEFGESYNEQFF. As DNA, the CDR3 is TGTGCCAGCAGTGAATTCGGGGAATCCTACAATGAGCAGTTCTTC. The complete variable domain, with remaining parts taken from reference TRBV25-1 and TRBJ2-1, reads EADIYQTPRYLVIGTGKKITLECSQTMGHDKMYWYQQDPGMELHLIHYSYGVNSTEKGDLSSESTVSRIRTEHFPLTLESARPSHTSQYLCASSEFGESYNEQFFGPGTRLTVL.